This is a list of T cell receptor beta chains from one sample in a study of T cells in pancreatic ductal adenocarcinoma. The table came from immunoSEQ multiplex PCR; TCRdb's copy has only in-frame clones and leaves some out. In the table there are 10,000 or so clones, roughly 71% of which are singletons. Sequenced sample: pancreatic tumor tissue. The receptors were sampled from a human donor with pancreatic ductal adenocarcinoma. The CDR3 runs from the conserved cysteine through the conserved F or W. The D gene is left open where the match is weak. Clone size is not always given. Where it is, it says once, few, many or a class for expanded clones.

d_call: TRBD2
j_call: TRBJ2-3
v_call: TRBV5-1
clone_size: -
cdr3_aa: CASSLVRERDTQYF
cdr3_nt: TGCGCCAGCAGCTTAGTGCGGGAGAGAGATACGCAGTATTTT

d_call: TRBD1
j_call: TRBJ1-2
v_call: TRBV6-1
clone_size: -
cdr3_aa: CASSEGGDRGESGYTF
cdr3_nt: TGTGCCAGCAGTGAAGGAGGGGACAGGGGGGAGTCTGGCTACACCTTC

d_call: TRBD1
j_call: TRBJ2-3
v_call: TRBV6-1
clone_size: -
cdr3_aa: CASTGTGGYTDTQYF
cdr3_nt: TGTGCCAGCACCGGGACAGGGGGGTACACAGATACGCAGTATTTT

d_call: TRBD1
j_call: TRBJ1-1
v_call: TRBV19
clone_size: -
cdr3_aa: CASSTPGTGDTEAFF
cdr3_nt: TGTGCCAGTAGTACACCCGGGACAGGCGACACTGAAGCTTTCTTT

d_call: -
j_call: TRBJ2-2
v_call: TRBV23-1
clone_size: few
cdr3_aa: CASTTRETGELFF
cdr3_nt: TGCGCCAGCACTACGAGGGAAACCGGGGAGCTGTTTTTT

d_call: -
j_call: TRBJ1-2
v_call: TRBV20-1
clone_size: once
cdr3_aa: CSAMGGNGYTF
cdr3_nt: TGCAGTGCTATGGGGGGCAATGGCTACACCTTC

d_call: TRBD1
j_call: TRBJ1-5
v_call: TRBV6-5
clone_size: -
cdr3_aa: CASSRTGIQPQHF
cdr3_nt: TGTGCCAGCAGTCGGACAGGGATTCAGCCCCAGCATTTT

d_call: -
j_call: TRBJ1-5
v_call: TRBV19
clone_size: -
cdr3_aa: CASSMDPSQPQHF
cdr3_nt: TGTGCCAGTAGTATGGACCCGTCCCAGCCCCAGCATTTT

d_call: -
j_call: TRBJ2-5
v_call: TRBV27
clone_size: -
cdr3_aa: CASSQGPRQETQYF
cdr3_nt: TGTGCCAGCAGTCAGGGGCCTAGACAAGAGACCCAGTACTTC

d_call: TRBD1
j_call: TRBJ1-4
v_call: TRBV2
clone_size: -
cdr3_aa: CASSGQGYEKLFF
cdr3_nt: TGTGCCAGCAGTGGACAGGGTTATGAAAAACTGTTTTTT

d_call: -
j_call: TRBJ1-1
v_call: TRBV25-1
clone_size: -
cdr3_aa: CASSERTANTEAFF
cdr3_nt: TGTGCCAGCAGTGAAAGGACAGCGAACACTGAAGCTTTCTTT

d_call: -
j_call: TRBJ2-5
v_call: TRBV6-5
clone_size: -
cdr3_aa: CASNLNRGGTQYF
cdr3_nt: TGTGCCAGCAACCTGAACAGGGGGGGGACCCAGTACTTC

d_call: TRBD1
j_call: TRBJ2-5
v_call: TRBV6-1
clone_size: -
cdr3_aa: CASKGDRGMETQYF
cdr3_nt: TGTGCCAGCAAGGGGGACAGGGGGATGGAGACCCAGTACTTC

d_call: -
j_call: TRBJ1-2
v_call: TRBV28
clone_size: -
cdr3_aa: CASSLPGGTNYGYTF
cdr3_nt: TGTGCCAGCAGTTTGCCCGGGGGAACTAACTATGGCTACACCTTC

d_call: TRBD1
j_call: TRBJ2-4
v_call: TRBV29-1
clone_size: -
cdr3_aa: CSAGQGTFGGNKNIQYF
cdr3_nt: TGCAGCGCAGGACAGGGGACGTTCGGGGGGAACAAAAACATTCAGTACTTC

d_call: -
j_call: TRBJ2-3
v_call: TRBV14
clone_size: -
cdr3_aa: CASSRGGSTDTQYF
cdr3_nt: TGTGCCAGCAGCCGAGGAGGGAGCACAGATACGCAGTATTTT

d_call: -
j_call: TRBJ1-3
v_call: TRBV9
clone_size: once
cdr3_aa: CASSPRSRGASGNTIYF
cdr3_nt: TGTGCCAGCAGCCCACGATCCAGGGGAGCGAGCGGAAACACCATATATTTT

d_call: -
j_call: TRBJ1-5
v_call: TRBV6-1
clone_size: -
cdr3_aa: CASSEGVNQPQHF
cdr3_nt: TGTGCCAGCAGTGAAGGGGTCAATCAGCCCCAGCATTTT

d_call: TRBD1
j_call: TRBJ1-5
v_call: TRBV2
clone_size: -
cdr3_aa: CASMSQGVHQPQHF
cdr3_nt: TGTGCCAGCATGAGTCAGGGGGTTCATCAGCCCCAGCATTTT

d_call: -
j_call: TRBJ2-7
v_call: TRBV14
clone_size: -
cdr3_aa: CASSQVPRTRYEQYF
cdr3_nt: TGTGCCAGCAGCCAAGTACCCAGGACTCGATACGAGCAGTACTTC

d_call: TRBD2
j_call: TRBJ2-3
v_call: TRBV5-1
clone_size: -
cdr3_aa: CASSLVLRGALWTDTQYF
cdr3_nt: TGCGCCAGCAGCTTGGTCTTGCGGGGGGCTCTGTGGACAGATACGCAGTATTTT

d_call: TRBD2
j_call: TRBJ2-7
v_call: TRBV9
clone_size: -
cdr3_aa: CASSVTGTSSYEQYF
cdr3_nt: TGTGCCAGCAGCGTAACCGGGACTAGCTCCTACGAGCAGTACTTC

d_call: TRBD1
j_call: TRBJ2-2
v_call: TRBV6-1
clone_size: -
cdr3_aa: CATDRGNTGELFF
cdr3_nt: TGTGCCACCGACAGGGGGAACACCGGGGAGCTGTTTTTT

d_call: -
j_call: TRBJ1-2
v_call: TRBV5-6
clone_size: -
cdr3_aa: CASSFQFYGYTF
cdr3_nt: TGTGCCAGCAGCTTCCAGTTCTATGGCTACACCTTC

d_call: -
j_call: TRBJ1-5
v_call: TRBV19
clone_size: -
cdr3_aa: CASSKRWGGQPQHF
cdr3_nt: TGTGCCAGTAGTAAGCGGTGGGGTGGACAGCCCCAGCATTTT

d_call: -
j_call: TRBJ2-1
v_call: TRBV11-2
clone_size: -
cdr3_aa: CASSLDHDSSYNEQFF
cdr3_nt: TGTGCCAGCAGCTTAGATCACGATAGCTCCTACAATGAGCAGTTCTTC

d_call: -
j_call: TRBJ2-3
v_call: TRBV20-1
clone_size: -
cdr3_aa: CSAPAGDTQYF
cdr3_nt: TGCAGTGCTCCGGCCGGGGATACGCAGTATTTT

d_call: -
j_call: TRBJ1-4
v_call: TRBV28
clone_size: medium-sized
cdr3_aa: CASSFGTISEKLFF
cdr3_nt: TGTGCCAGCAGTTTCGGGACAATTAGTGAAAAACTGTTTTTT

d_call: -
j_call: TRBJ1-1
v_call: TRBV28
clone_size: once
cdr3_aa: CASTLAGNTEAFF
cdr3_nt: TGTGCCAGCACCCTAGCGGGGAACACTGAAGCTTTCTTT

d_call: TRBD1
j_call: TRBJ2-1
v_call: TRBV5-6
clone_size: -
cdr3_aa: CASSLDRGNEQFF
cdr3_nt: TGTGCCAGCAGCTTGGACAGGGGCAATGAGCAGTTCTTC

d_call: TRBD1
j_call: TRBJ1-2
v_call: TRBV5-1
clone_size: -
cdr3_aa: CASSLTGVPSEGYTF
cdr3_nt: TGCGCCAGCAGCTTGACAGGGGTCCCCTCGGAAGGCTACACCTTC

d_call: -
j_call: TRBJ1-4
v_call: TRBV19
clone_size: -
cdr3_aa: CASSMSYSRQDEKLFF
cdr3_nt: TGTGCCAGTAGTATGTCTTATTCGAGACAGGATGAAAAACTGTTTTTT

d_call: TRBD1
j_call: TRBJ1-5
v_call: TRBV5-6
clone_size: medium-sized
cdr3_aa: CASSSSGTGFQSNQPQHF
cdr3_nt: TGTGCCAGCAGCTCATCCGGGACAGGGTTCCAAAGCAATCAGCCCCAGCATTTT

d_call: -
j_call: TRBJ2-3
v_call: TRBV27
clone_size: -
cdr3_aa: CASSFEGTDTQYF
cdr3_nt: TGTGCCAGCAGTTTTGAGGGCACAGATACGCAGTATTTT

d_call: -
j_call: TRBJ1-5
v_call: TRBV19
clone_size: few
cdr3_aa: CASSHGALSEPQHF
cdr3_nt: TGTGCCAGTAGCCATGGGGCCCTATCGGAGCCCCAGCATTTT

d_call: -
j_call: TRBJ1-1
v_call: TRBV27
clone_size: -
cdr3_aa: CASSSLQGNTEAFF
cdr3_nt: TGTGCCAGCAGTTCCCTTCAAGGGAACACTGAAGCTTTCTTT

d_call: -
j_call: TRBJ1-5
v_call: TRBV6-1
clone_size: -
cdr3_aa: CASTQVSNQPQHF
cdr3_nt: TGTGCCAGCACCCAGGTCAGCAATCAGCCCCAGCATTTT

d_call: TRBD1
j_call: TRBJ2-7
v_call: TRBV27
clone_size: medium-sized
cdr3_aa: CASSLRQGDYEQYF
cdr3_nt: TGTGCCAGCAGTTTGAGACAGGGAGACTACGAGCAGTACTTC

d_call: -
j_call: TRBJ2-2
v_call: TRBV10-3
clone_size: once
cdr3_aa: CAISDPGELFF
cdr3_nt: TGTGCCATCAGTGATCCCGGGGAGCTGTTTTTT

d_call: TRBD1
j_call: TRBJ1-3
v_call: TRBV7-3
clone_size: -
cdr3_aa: CASSQDRGSGNTIYF
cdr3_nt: TGCGCCAGCAGCCAAGACAGGGGGTCTGGAAACACCATATATTTT

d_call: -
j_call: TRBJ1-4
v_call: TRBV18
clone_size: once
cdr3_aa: CASSESGLSNEKLFF
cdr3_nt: TGTGCCAGCTCTGAATCAGGGCTTTCTAATGAAAAACTGTTTTTT

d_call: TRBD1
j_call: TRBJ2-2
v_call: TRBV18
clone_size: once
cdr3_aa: CASSIQGAKNTGELFF
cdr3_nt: TGTGCCAGCTCGATTCAGGGGGCCAAGAACACCGGGGAGCTGTTTTTT

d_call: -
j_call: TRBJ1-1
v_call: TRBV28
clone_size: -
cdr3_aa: CATTLGGGRTEAFF
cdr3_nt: TGTGCCACCACCCTCGGGGGGGGGCGGACTGAAGCTTTCTTT

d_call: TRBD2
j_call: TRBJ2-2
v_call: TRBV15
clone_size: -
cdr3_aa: CATSRDSGAGELFF
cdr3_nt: TGTGCCACCAGCAGAGATAGCGGGGCCGGGGAGCTGTTTTTT

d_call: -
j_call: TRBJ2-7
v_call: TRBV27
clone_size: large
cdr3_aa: CASSHDSTEQYF
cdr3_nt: TGTGCCAGCAGCCACGACAGTACCGAGCAGTACTTC

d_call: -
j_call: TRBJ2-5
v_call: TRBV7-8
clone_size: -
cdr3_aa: CASSLEVQETQYF
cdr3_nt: TGTGCCAGCAGCTTAGAGGTACAAGAGACCCAGTACTTC

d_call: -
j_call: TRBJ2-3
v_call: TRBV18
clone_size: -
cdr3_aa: CASSPPTEDTQYF
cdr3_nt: TGTGCCAGCTCACCACCCACAGAGGATACGCAGTATTTT